One and the same sample provided the 10 T cell receptor beta chains below, sequenced in a study of T cells in Graves' hyperthyroidism and ophthalmopathy. Amplification of TCR beta CDR3 regions was performed using RNA transcripts as template. The HTBI set primed first-round TCR CDR3 RT-PCR. TCRdb processed the multiplex PCR reads anew with MiXCR; each CDR3 protein has one entry. The sample holds approximately 370,000 distinct CDR3 sequences, about a sixth seen once. Sequences were obtained from blood. The origin of the receptors is a woman in her thirties with Graves' hyperthyroidism that later progressed to Graves' ophthalmopathy.

This clonotype was seen many times. The chain is built from TRBV7-9 and TRBJ2-7; a possible D gene is TRBD1 (6 bases). The CDR3 consists of 14 residues. Germline V gene lookup returns CDR1 SEHNR and CDR2 FQNEAQ (reference sequence). Trimming took off 3 bases at V and 5 bases at J, with 14 bases between the two ends. The CDR3 sequence is CASSFYRVEDEQYF. In DNA form, the CDR3 reads TGTGCCAGCAGCTTCTACAGGGTTGAGGACGAGCAGTACTTC.

This clonotype was picked up many times. The rearrangement uses TRBV7-9 and TRBJ2-1; possibly TRBD1 or TRBD2 for D (5 bases each). Per germline, CDR1 SEHNR and CDR2 FQNEAQ (reference sequence). Deletions cut 6 bases from V and 0 bases from J, with 12 bases between. This CDR3 has 15 amino acids. The CDR3 DNA reads as TGTGCCAGCAGAAGGGACGGTAGCTCCTACAATGAGCAGTTCTTC. It specifies CASRRDGSSYNEQFF.

This clonotype was observed at least ten times. The chain is built from TRBV10-3 and TRBJ2-7; 9 bases fit TRBD2. Germline V CDR1 and CDR2: ENHRY, SYGVKD. Trimming cost V 4 bases and J 2 bases; bases outside gene matches: 9. CDR3 length equals 16 residues. The CDR3 sequence is CAISGPPASGAYEQYF. The CDR3 DNA reads as TGTGCCATCAGTGGGCCCCCGGCTAGCGGGGCCTACGAGCAGTACTTC.

This clonotype has ten or more counts. DNA for the CDR3: TGTGCCAGCAGTGAAGGTCTCTATGGCTACACCTTC. It specifies CASSEGLYGYTF. The chain employs TRBV6-1 and TRBJ1-2; no firm D call. The CDR3 extends over 12 amino acids. Germline CDR1 reads MNHNS; CDR2 reads SASEGT. V lost 1 base to trimming and J lost 4 bases, with 4 bases between them.

The chain has TRBV9 and TRBJ1-5, with D perhaps matching TRBD1 (6 bases). The V gene lost 3 bases and the J gene lost 5 bases, with 9 bases spanning the gap. From germline, CDR1 is SGDLS and CDR2 YYNGEE. The CDR3 has 13 amino acids. This CDR3 is CASSEGDYQPQHF. The CDR3 DNA reads TGTGCCAGCAGCGAGGGGGATTATCAGCCCCAGCATTTT.

In this sample, this clonotype turned up many times. The chain is built from TRBV10-1 and TRBJ1-6; weak D call: TRBD1 (5 bases). Trimming took 8 bases from V and 5 from J, leaving 22 bases between them. From germline, CDR1 is WNHNN and CDR2 SYGVQD (reference sequence). This CDR3 has 17 amino acids. The CDR3 loop is CASPAQDCRVNNSPLHF. CDR3 bases: TGCGCCAGCCCCGCCCAAGATTGCAGGGTTAATAATTCACCCCTCCACTTT.

The chain recombines TRBV3-1 with TRBJ2-1; TRBD2 might be the D (6 bases). This CDR3 has 15 amino acids. Germline values: CDR1 LGHDT, CDR2 YNNKEL (reference sequence). V lost 4 bases and J lost 3, with 13 bases in between. The CDR3 DNA sequence: TGTGCCAGCAGCCTCCGGGAGACGGTCTACAATGAGCAGTTCTTC. Its translation is CASSLRETVYNEQFF.

The chain links TRBV5-1 to TRBJ2-6; the D is unclear. Germline CDR1 reads SGHRS; CDR2 reads YFSETQ. V was pared by 4 bases and J by 1 base, with 9 bases between. CDR3 size: 15 residues. DNA of the CDR3: TGCGCCAGCAGCCGAGCCCCTTCTGGGGCCAACGTCCTGACTTTC. Translation gives CASSRAPSGANVLTF.

In its sample, this clonotype was seen many times. The chain uses TRBV29-1 and TRBJ2-1, with 8 positions matching TRBD2. This CDR3 spans 14 amino acids. Germline values: CDR1 SQVTM, CDR2 ANQGSEA. The V gene end was trimmed by 3 bases and the J gene end by 8 bases; junction bases not matched to a gene: 9. CDR3 protein: CSVERTSRAYEQFF. The CDR3 DNA follows: TGCAGCGTTGAGCGGACTAGCCGCGCCTATGAGCAGTTCTTC.

A few counts support this clonotype. The chain recombines TRBV30 with TRBJ2-3; 8 bases align to TRBD1. The CDR3 covers 16 residues. Looked up from germline, CDR1 is GTSNPN and CDR2 is SVGIG (reference sequence). V gave up 4 bases and J gave up 3 bases; unmatched junction bases: 12. This CDR3 is CAWIGTAGGRTDTQYF. For the CDR3, the DNA is TGTGCCTGGATTGGTACGGCAGGGGGCAGAACAGATACGCAGTATTTT.